This T cell receptor (beta chain) was found in a study of T cell repertoires in cytomegalovirus infection. Study overall: The public TCR beta signatures pointed to both CMV infection and matching HLA type. Study-wide results and caveats: Within the response measured ex vivo, HLA-C-restricted CMV-specific TCR beta clonotypes were dominant.

This clonotype showed up many times. Its matching antigen is unknown. V shed 4 bases and J 4 bases; nucleotides not matched to a gene: 8. This CDR3 comprises 15 residues. Germline V lookup: CDR1 LGHDT, CDR2 YNNKEL (reference sequence). TCRdb reanalysed the reads using MiXCR and keeps one entry per CDR3 protein. Here the sample spans approximately 500,000 distinct CDR3 sequences, over 9% being singletons. The chain is built from TRBV3-1 and TRBJ1-2; 8 bases agree with TRBD1. This receptor was obtained from a human donor in good health (CMV status not recorded). Some clones in this sample may be carry-over from other donors' samples. What was sequenced was PBMCs. As DNA, the CDR3 is TGTGCCAGCAGCCCGGGACAGGTGATATCCTATGGCTACACCTTC. It specifies CASSPGQVISYGYTF.